This is a list of T cell receptor beta chains from one sample in a study of blood T cell repertoires in COVID-19. Generated by immunoSEQ multiplex PCR, the TCRdb table keeps only in-frame clones and is missing some. The repertoire consists of 250,000 to 300,000 clones, with around 90% occurring once and the leading ten covering about 2.2%. The sequenced sample was peripheral blood. These receptors originate from a woman between 45 and 65 years old who had recovered from COVID-19. CDR3s include the opening cysteine and the closing phenylalanine or tryptophan. Each record gives: V gene, CDR3 protein.

TRBV28 | CASSTDRGRYYTF
TRBV27 | CASSLSGGAGVDTQYF
TRBV9 | CASSLRDRGTGELFF
TRBV5-1 | CASTVTSPQETQYF
TRBV10-2 | CASSQSLGSNQPQHF
TRBV29-1 | CSVEAGAINYGYTF
TRBV7-2 | CASSSDDRGRTYGYTF
TRBV7-9 | CASSLRQAVNTEAFF
TRBV6-4 | CASSKDGGEEKLFF
TRBV6-6 | CASSLGQGPGYTF